The 22 T cell receptor beta chains below were found in one sample sequenced in a study of blood T cell repertoires in COVID-19. Clones were sequenced by immunoSEQ multiplex PCR, and TCRdb holds only the in-frame ones, with some missing. Among about 82,000 clones listed, around 80% were seen once. Specimen: peripheral blood. These receptors all come from a woman in her fifties or sixties with acute or convalescent COVID-19.

The genes are TRBV21-1 and TRBJ1-1; the table's D call, TRBD1, has no DNA check behind it. TRBV21-1 is reported as a pseudogene. The CDR3 covers 14 residues. Written as DNA, the CDR3 is TGTGCCAGCATCTACTTCGTGGGGACAGTTGAAGCTTTCTTT. It specifies CASIYFVGTVEAFF.

The chain links TRBV11-3 to TRBJ2-7; D is possibly TRBD2 (6 bases). Germline CDR1 reads SGHNT; CDR2 reads YENEEA. The CDR3 has 17 residues. The V end was cut by 5 bases, the J end by 0 bases, with 20 bases between. CDR3: CASSDGGNVQSSYEQYF. The CDR3 DNA reads as TGTGCCAGCAGCGACGGCGGGAACGTTCAAAGCTCCTACGAGCAGTACTTC.

This chain connects TRBV18 to TRBJ1-1, with D perhaps TRBD1 (5 bases). CDR3 length equals 13 residues. The germline V and J ends were trimmed by 4 bases and 11 bases, with 17 bases remaining between them. CDR1 KGHSH and CDR2 LQKENI come from the germline V gene. The CDR3 loop is CASSQVPGVEAFF. The CDR3 nucleotides read TGTGCCAGCTCACAGGTTCCGGGGGTCGAGGCTTTCTTT.

This sequence joins TRBV19 and TRBJ2-1, with 7 positions matching TRBD2. This CDR3 has 15 amino acids. J was trimmed by 3 bases and V by 3 bases; bases with no gene match: 5. Looked up from germline, CDR1 is LNHDA and CDR2 is SQIVND (reference sequence). The chain's CDR3 is CASSMGGVHYNEQFF. Here the CDR3 DNA reads TGTGCCAGTAGTATGGGGGGGGTCCACTACAATGAGCAGTTCTTC.

This chain connects TRBV7-3 to TRBJ2-3, with TRBD2 identical over 8 bases. V shed 0 bases and J 2 bases; nucleotides not matched to a gene: 4. CDR3 length: 16 amino acids. Germline V CDR1 and CDR2: SGHTA, FQGTGA. The CDR3 region is CASSLTRGGFTDTQYF. The CDR3 region has the DNA TGTGCCAGCAGCTTAACTCGGGGGGGTTTCACAGATACGCAGTATTTT.

The chain couples TRBV28 to TRBJ1-1; unclear D gene. CDR3 length: 13 amino acids. CDR1 and CDR2 (germline): MDHEN, SYDVKM. V dropped 10 bases and J dropped 4 bases, with 16 bases sitting between them. CDR3 DNA sequence: TGTGCCACAATCGGCGGGGTAAGCACTGAAGCTTTCTTT. Its protein is CATIGGVSTEAFF.

The chain couples TRBV5-1 to TRBJ2-1; 8 nucleotides align to TRBD1. This CDR3 is built from 15 residues. Trimming at V came to 2 bases and at J to 3 bases, leaving 4 bases not matched to a gene. Germline loops: CDR1 SGHRS, CDR2 YFSETQ. The CDR3, as DNA: TGCGCCAGCAGCTTACAGGGGGGAGTCTACAATGAGCAGTTCTTC. Translation gives CASSLQGGVYNEQFF.

The chain employs TRBV27 and TRBJ1-2; TRBD1 matches at 8 bases. Germline-derived CDR1 and CDR2 are MNHEY and SMNVEV (reference sequence). The CDR3 is made up of 15 amino acids. Trimming at V came to 5 bases and at J to 0 bases, leaving 5 bases not matched to a gene. Here the CDR3 reads CASSPRTGSNYGYTF. CDR3 in DNA: TGTGCCAGCAGTCCCAGGACAGGGTCTAACTATGGCTACACCTTC.

The chain employs TRBV16 and TRBJ2-7, with D possibly TRBD2 on 6 matching bases. The V gene lost 4 bases and the J gene lost 3 bases, with 16 bases spanning the gap. Germline loops: CDR1 KGHSY, CDR2 FQNENV. The CDR3 extends over 15 amino acids. The CDR3 DNA is TGTGCCAGCAGCCTATCGTTGGGGGGTGGCTACGAGCAGTACTTC. Its protein product is CASSLSLGGGYEQYF.

In its sample, this clone was seen once. The CDR3, as DNA: TGTGCCAGCAGCCCACAGGGGCCGAGGACTGAAGCTTTCTTT. Protein product: CASSPQGPRTEAFF. The chain uses TRBV11-3 and TRBJ1-1; 7 bases match TRBD1. Germline CDR1 is SGHNT and CDR2 is YENEEA. There are 14 residues in the CDR3. The trim removed 5 bases at V and 5 bases at J, leaving 8 bases unmatched.

In its sample, this clone is medium-sized. The chain carries TRBV6-5 and TRBJ1-2; D may be TRBD1 (5 bases). The CDR3 has 14 residues. Looked up from germline, CDR1 is MNHEY and CDR2 is SVGAGI. Trimming shortened V by 6 bases and J by 2 bases, and 13 bases separated the two germline ends. The CDR3 here is CASSGWTSNYGYTF. Written as DNA, the CDR3 is TGTGCCAGCAGCGGCTGGACATCAAACTATGGCTACACCTTC.

A word on this clone: One end of the junction is discordant with germline, which a read error may explain. The genes are TRBV7-7 and TRBJ2-7; 9 bases fit TRBD2. CDR1 SSHAT and CDR2 FNYEAQ come from the germline V gene (reference sequence). This CDR3 has 18 amino acids. The CDR3, as DNA: TGTGCTAGCAGCTTAGCGCGGCGGCTAGCGGGATGTCCCTACGAGCAGTACTTC. Amino acid sequence: CASSLARRLAGCPYEQYF.

This sequence joins TRBV7-9 and TRBJ2-3; maybe TRBD1 (6 bases). The CDR3 spans 17 residues. Germline V lookup: CDR1 SEHNR, CDR2 FQNEAQ (reference sequence). The V gene lost 5 bases and the J gene lost 2 bases, with 20 bases spanning the gap. CDR3 nucleotides: TGTGCCAGCAGCCCAGGCCATTTGGGGGACAACACAGATACGCAGTATTTT. Translating it yields CASSPGHLGDNTDTQYF.

The chain carries TRBV2 and TRBJ1-5; D is unclear. The V gene lost 3 bases and the J gene lost 7 bases, with 7 bases spanning the gap. The CDR3 contains 12 residues. Per the germline V gene, CDR1 is SNHLY and CDR2 is FYNNEI. CDR3 amino acids: CASSELEQPQHF. The CDR3 DNA reads as TGTGCCAGCAGTGAGCTGGAGCAGCCCCAGCATTTT.

This chain joins TRBV6-5 and TRBJ1-1, with 10 bases lining up with TRBD1. J lost 6 bases, V lost 2 bases, and 6 bases had no gene match. Germline loops: CDR1 MNHEY, CDR2 SVGAGI. This CDR3 is built from 15 residues. CDR3 sequence: CASSYGWTGGAEAFF. As DNA, the CDR3 is TGTGCCAGCAGTTACGGGTGGACAGGGGGGGCTGAAGCTTTCTTT.

This chain links TRBV24-1 with TRBJ2-3; TRBD2 matches at 9 bases. This CDR3 has 14 residues. The ends lost 7 bases at V and 5 bases at J; junction bases unmatched: 6. Germline CDR1 and CDR2: KGHDR and SFDVKD. In DNA, the CDR3 is TGTGCCACCAGCGGCGGGGGGGCGCAAGATACGCAGTATTTT. Translation gives CATSGGGAQDTQYF.

V gene TRBV6-5 combines with J gene TRBJ2-3; perhaps TRBD1 as D (6 bases). Trimming took 8 bases from V and 2 from J, leaving 14 bases between them. The CDR3 length is 14 residues. Germline CDR1 reads MNHEY; CDR2 reads SVGAGI. The CDR3 DNA reads as TGTGCCAGCGAAACAGGGACATACACAGATACGCAGTATTTT. It translates to CASETGTYTDTQYF.

The rearrangement joins TRBV7-5 to TRBJ2-1; no check of the table's D call, TRBD2, against the DNA was made. TRBV7-5 is a recognized pseudogene. CDR3 length: 19 amino acids. CDR3 nucleotides: TGTGCCAGAAGCTTAGCGGGGGCGGGGACTAGCGGAAGATACAATGAGCAGTTCTTC. The encoded protein is CARSLAGAGTSGRYNEQFF.

The chain links TRBV19 to TRBJ2-2; TRBD1 might be the D (6 bases). Trimming removed 1 base at V and 3 bases at J, with 12 bases between. The CDR3 spans 16 residues. CDR1 and CDR2 from the germline V gene are LNHDA and SQIVND (reference sequence). The CDR3 DNA reads as TGTGCCAGTAGTATAGTAACAGGGTGGGACACCGGGGAGCTGTTTTTT. Translating gives CASSIVTGWDTGELFF.

The chain couples TRBV6-6 to TRBJ1-1, with D maybe TRBD1 (5 bases). The germline CDR1 and CDR2 sequences are MNHNY and SVGAGI (reference sequence). Trimming removed 6 bases from V and 5 bases from J, with 19 bases in between. This CDR3 has 15 amino acids. CDR3 DNA sequence: TGTGCCAGCAGGTACGGGGACTCCAAGAGAACTGAAGCTTTCTTT. As protein: CASRYGDSKRTEAFF.

V usage is TRBV6-6 and J usage is TRBJ1-1; D gene uncertain. Trimming stripped 2 bases from V and 7 bases from J, with 11 bases between. Germline V CDR1 and CDR2: MNHNY, SVGAGI (reference sequence). The CDR3 runs 13 residues. As DNA, the CDR3 is TGTGCCAGCAGTTACACCTTAGAATTTGAAGCTTTCTTT. It is translated as CASSYTLEFEAFF.

The chain uses TRBV3-1 (or the pseudogene TRBV3-2) and TRBJ1-1, with D maybe TRBD1 (5 bases). Trimming shortened V by 3 bases and J by 4 bases, and 12 bases separated the two germline ends. The CDR3 sequence is 14 residues long. The germline gives CDR1 LGHDT, CDR2 YNNKEL (reference sequence). The DNA for the CDR3 is TGTGCCAGCAGCCAGGGGGGGATCGGCACTGAAGCTTTCTTT. Amino acid sequence: CASSQGGIGTEAFF.